This passage covers 20 T cell receptor beta chains from one sample sequenced in a study of blood T cell repertoires in COVID-19. Profiled with immunoSEQ multiplex PCR; TCRdb holds only in-frame clones, not every one. The sample gives 230,000 or so clones, around 82% of which show up once; about 9% is in the top ten. Material: peripheral blood. These receptors came from a man aged 35 to 55 with active or convalescent COVID-19.

The CDR3: CASSQDTGSSQPQHF. The CDR3 coding sequence is TGTGCCAGCAGCCAGGATACAGGGTCGTCTCAGCCCCAGCATTTT. The chain has TRBV3-1 (or the pseudogene TRBV3-2) and TRBJ1-5; D possibly corresponds to TRBD1 (6 bases). The CDR3 has 15 amino acids. The ends were cut back, 3 bases at V and 6 bases at J, with 15 bases in the middle. Looked up from germline, CDR1 is LGHDT and CDR2 is YNNKEL (reference sequence).

The chain joins TRBV19 to TRBJ1-2; D may be TRBD1 (5 bases). In germline, CDR1 is LNHDA, CDR2 SQIVND (reference sequence). CDR3 length equals 14 residues. V lost 2 bases to trimming and J lost 5 bases, with 12 bases between them. This chain's CDR3 is CASSIPDKGYGYTF. CDR3 nucleotide sequence: TGTGCCAGTAGTATACCGGACAAGGGGTATGGCTACACCTTC.

V and J are TRBV12-1 and TRBJ2-1; the table's D gene call, TRBD2, was not cross checked with the DNA. TRBV12-1 is designated a pseudogene. CDR3 size: 18 residues. CDR3 amino acids: CASSFRFRPINSYNEQFF. In nucleotides, the CDR3 is TGTGCCAGCAGCTTTAGATTTCGTCCTATCAACTCCTACAATGAGCAGTTCTTC.

V usage is TRBV19 and J usage is TRBJ2-3; TRBD1 aligns across 9 bases. Germline assignment: CDR1 LNHDA and CDR2 SQIVND (reference sequence). CDR3 size: 15 residues. With 4 bases clipped from V and 3 bases from J, the junction kept 5 bases outside the gene matches. Written as DNA, the CDR3 is TGTGCCAGTAGTAACAGGGGGCAGACGACAGATACGCAGTATTTT. It specifies CASSNRGQTTDTQYF.

This clone was seen once. This chain uses TRBV6-5 with TRBJ2-7; maybe TRBD2 (7 bases). The CDR3 is 16 residues long. Trimming took 2 bases from V and 2 from J, leaving 16 bases between them. Germline CDR1 reads MNHEY; CDR2 reads SVGAGI. CDR3 nucleotides: TGTGCCAGCAGTTACGGGGGCGGCGGGAGCACCTACGAGCAGTACTTC. Its translation: CASSYGGGGSTYEQYF.

V gene TRBV10-3 combines with J gene TRBJ2-1, with 10 bases aligning to TRBD1. The J segment lost 6 bases and the V segment lost 4 bases, leaving 15 bases of the junction unmatched. Germline V gene data show CDR1 as ENHRY and CDR2 as SYGVKD. The CDR3 contains 18 residues. CDR3 region: CAISGGTGAFSGGNEQFF. CDR3 nucleotides: TGTGCCATCAGTGGCGGGACAGGGGCCTTCTCTGGGGGCAATGAGCAGTTCTTC.

The chain recombines TRBV30 with TRBJ2-3; no clear D. Germline-derived CDR1 and CDR2 are GTSNPN and SVGIG (reference sequence). The CDR3 is 13 residues long. The ends were cut back, 1 base at V and 6 bases at J, with 11 bases in the middle. The CDR3 loop reads CAWSASEADTQYF. The CDR3 DNA follows: TGTGCCTGGAGTGCATCTGAGGCTGATACGCAGTATTTT.

CDR3 loop: CASSQDEGANYGYTF. CDR3 in DNA: TGCGCCAGCAGCCAAGATGAAGGGGCTAACTATGGCTACACCTTC. V gene TRBV4-1 combines with J gene TRBJ1-2, with a tentative D call TRBD1 (5 bases). CDR1 and CDR2 from the germline V gene are MGHRA and YSYEKL. Trimming left V 0 bases short and J 0 bases short, with 8 bases between. The CDR3 contains 15 residues.

V is TRBV3-1 (or the pseudogene TRBV3-2) and J is TRBJ2-2; tentative D call: TRBD2 (5 bases). CDR3 length: 17 residues. Looked up from germline, CDR1 is LGHDT and CDR2 is YNNKEL (reference sequence). The V gene lost 2 bases and the J gene lost 5 bases, with 18 bases spanning the gap. CDR3 coding DNA: TGTGCCAGCAGCCAATTTGTGGGAGCGGTAGGAACCGGGGAGCTGTTTTTT. Its translation is CASSQFVGAVGTGELFF.

The chain links TRBV25-1 to TRBJ1-5; 8 positions agree with TRBD1. CDR1 and CDR2 from the germline V gene are MGHDK and SYGVNS. Trimming cost V 4 bases and J 0 bases; bases outside gene matches: 8. CDR3 size: 17 residues. CDR3 DNA sequence: TGTGCCAGCAGTGGCGGACAGGGCTCGTATAGCAATCAGCCCCAGCATTTT. This encodes CASSGGQGSYSNQPQHF.

The chain joins TRBV11-2 to TRBJ2-7; D possibly corresponds to TRBD1 (6 bases). Germline V gene lookup returns CDR1 SGHAT and CDR2 FQNNGV. Deletions cut 5 bases from V and 0 bases from J, with 14 bases between. This CDR3 region has 15 residues. CDR3 sequence (DNA): TGTGCCAGCAGCCCCAACGGACAGTACTCCTACGAGCAGTACTTC. As protein: CASSPNGQYSYEQYF.

CDR3 in amino acids: CASSLVQSFDEQYF. Written as DNA, the CDR3 is TGTGCCAGCAGCTTGGTACAGAGCTTCGACGAGCAGTACTTC. V is TRBV5-5 and J is TRBJ2-7; D uncertain. V was trimmed by 0 bases and J by 5 bases, leaving 12 bases between them. The CDR3 has 14 amino acids. Germline assignment: CDR1 SGHKS and CDR2 YYEKEE (reference sequence). The whole variable domain, remainder taken from reference TRBV5-5 and TRBJ2-7, is DAGVTQSPTHLIKTRGQQVTLRCSPISGHKSVSWYQQVLGQGPQFIFQYYEKEERGRGNFPDRFSARQFPNYSSELNVNALLLGDSALYLCASSLVQSFDEQYFGPGTRLTVT.

The V and J genes are TRBV2 and TRBJ1-4; a possible D gene is TRBD1 (5 bases). The CDR3 is 13 residues long. V lost 4 bases, J lost 5 bases, and 8 bases lay in between. In germline, CDR1 is SNHLY, CDR2 FYNNEI. In DNA, the CDR3 is TGTGCCAGCAGTGTAGGGGAAAATGAAAAACTGTTTTTT. Translating it yields CASSVGENEKLFF.

The chain employs TRBV7-9 and TRBJ1-4; perhaps TRBD1 as D (6 bases). There are 14 residues in the CDR3. The ends were cut back, 8 bases at V and 7 bases at J, with 17 bases in the middle. The germline CDR1 and CDR2 sequences are SEHNR and FQNEAQ (reference sequence). In DNA, the CDR3 is TGTGCCAGCGGCCCCAGGGGTGGGAGTGAAAAACTGTTTTTT. It codes for CASGPRGGSEKLFF.

This chain connects TRBV3-1 (or the pseudogene TRBV3-2) to TRBJ1-2; unclear D gene. CDR1 and CDR2 from the germline V gene are LGHDT and YNNKEL (reference sequence). The CDR3 length is 14 residues. V was trimmed by 1 base and J by 2 bases, leaving 8 bases between them. CDR3 protein: CASSQAGGNYGYTF. CDR3 coding DNA: TGTGCCAGCAGCCAAGCGGGCGGGAACTATGGCTACACCTTC.

The chain employs TRBV19 and TRBJ2-1; perhaps TRBD1 as D (6 bases). The germline V gene has CDR1 LNHDA and CDR2 SQIVND (reference sequence). Trimming cost V 8 bases and J 9 bases, with 14 bases left between them. The CDR3 length is 12 residues. CDR3 in amino acids: CASCGQTPEQFF. The CDR3 DNA sequence: TGTGCCAGTTGTGGACAGACCCCTGAGCAGTTCTTC.

J is TRBJ2-6 and V is TRBV27; 9 positions match TRBD1. Germline V gene sequence: CDR1 MNHEY, CDR2 SMNVEV (reference sequence). The CDR3 is made up of 17 amino acids. With V trimmed by 5 bases and J by 4 bases, 9 bases remained unmatched. The DNA of the CDR3 is TGTGCCAGCAGTCTCGGAACAGGGGGCAGAGGGGCCAACGTCCTGACTTTC. Amino acids: CASSLGTGGRGANVLTF.

The gene calls are TRBV11-3 and TRBJ1-3; D may be TRBD1 (6 bases). This CDR3 is 17 amino acids long. Trimming removed 1 base from V and 0 bases from J, with 13 bases in between. Per germline, CDR1 SGHNT and CDR2 YENEEA. CDR3 loop: CASSLVAGANSGNTIYF. The CDR3 DNA reads TGTGCCAGCAGCTTAGTAGCAGGGGCGAACTCTGGAAACACCATATATTTT.

In its sample, this clone was seen a few times. This chain connects TRBV2 to TRBJ2-1, with 9 positions matching TRBD2. The CDR3 runs to 15 residues. J gave up 2 bases and V 7 bases, and 6 bases lay outside the gene matches. Germline CDR1 reads SNHLY; CDR2 reads FYNNEI. The DNA of the CDR3 is TGTGCCAGCAATTTAGCGGGAGTAGCCTACAATGAGCAGTTCTTC. This translates into CASNLAGVAYNEQFF.

The chain carries TRBV19 and TRBJ2-3, with 8 nucleotides matching TRBD2. Germline V gene sequence: CDR1 LNHDA, CDR2 SQIVND (reference sequence). V was pared by 9 bases and J by 8 bases, with 10 bases of the junction left unmatched. The CDR3 is made up of 13 amino acids. CDR3 coding DNA: TGTGCCAGCAGCAGCGCCGGGGGGGGTACGCAGTATTTT. Its translation: CASSSAGGGTQYF.